The 3 T cell receptor beta chains in this list originate from one sample, sequenced in a study of CD8+ T cells in alopecia areata. Extracted from the samples, RNA was reverse transcribed into cDNA to serve as the sequencing template. TCRdb's table, derived via immunoSEQ multiplex PCR, lists solely in-frame clones and lacks some. Of about 210,000 clones listed, roughly 66% were seen once; the top ten hold 0.95% to 1.5%. Described treatment: oral pan-JAK inhibitor, 5-10 mg twice daily. Sample: CD4+ T cells sorted from blood, taken around week 42, from a patient treated with tofacitinib. Every receptor here comes from a human donor with alopecia areata.

This clone has more than one count but fewer than ten. The same CDR3 arises from other DNA sequences in this sample as well. The chain carries TRBV5-1 and TRBJ2-3, with 7 bases aligning to TRBD1. Germline values: CDR1 SGHRS, CDR2 YFSETQ. There are 15 residues in the CDR3. Trimming removed 2 bases from V and 0 bases from J; junction bases left unmatched: 3. The CDR3 spells CASSLRGLSTDTQYF. CDR3 coding DNA: TGCGCCAGCAGCTTAAGGGGGCTAAGCACAGATACGCAGTATTTT. Filled out from reference TRBV5-1 and TRBJ2-3, the complete variable domain reads KAGVTQTPRYLIKTRGQQVTLSCSPISGHRSVSWYQQTPGQGLQFLFEYFSETQRNKGNFPGRFSGRQFSNSRSEMNVSTLELGDSALYLCASSLRGLSTDTQYFGPGTRLTVL.

V is TRBV30 and J is TRBJ2-3; 10 bases fit TRBD1. Germline V gene sequence: CDR1 GTSNPN, CDR2 SVGIG (reference sequence). This CDR3 is built from 15 residues. V dropped 1 base and J dropped 2; count of bases not matched to a gene: 3. CDR3 protein: CAWSAGTGATDTQYF. CDR3 DNA sequence: TGTGCCTGGAGTGCCGGGACAGGGGCCACAGATACGCAGTATTTT.

This clone occurred a few times. The V call is TRBV2, the J call TRBJ2-5; TRBD2 might be the D (6 bases). Per germline, CDR1 SNHLY and CDR2 FYNNEI. CDR3 length equals 13 residues. The V end was cut by 6 bases, the J end by 7 bases, with 15 bases between. CDR3 nucleotide sequence: TGTGCCAGCAGCGGGACTCCCGGGGGGACCCAGTACTTC. Translated, it gives CASSGTPGGTQYF.